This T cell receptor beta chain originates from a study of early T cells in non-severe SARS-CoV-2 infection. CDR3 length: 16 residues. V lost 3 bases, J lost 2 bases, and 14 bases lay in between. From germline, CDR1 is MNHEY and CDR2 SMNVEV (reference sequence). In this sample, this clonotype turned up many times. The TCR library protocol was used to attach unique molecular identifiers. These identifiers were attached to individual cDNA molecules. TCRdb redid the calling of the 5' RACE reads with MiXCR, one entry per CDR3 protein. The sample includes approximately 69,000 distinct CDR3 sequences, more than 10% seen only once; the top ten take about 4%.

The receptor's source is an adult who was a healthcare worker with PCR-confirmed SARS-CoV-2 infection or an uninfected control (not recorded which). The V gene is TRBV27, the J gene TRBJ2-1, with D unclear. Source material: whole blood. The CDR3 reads CASSFSGRPAYNEQFF. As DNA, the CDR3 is TGTGCCAGCAGTTTTTCGGGTCGACCCGCCTACAATGAGCAGTTCTTC.